These 2 T cell receptor beta chains originate from one sample sequenced in a study of neoadjuvant anti-PD-1 for oral cavity cancer. As to time point: after neoadjuvant nivolumab, at surgical resection. Assay used: immunoSEQ multiplex PCR; TCRdb lists only in-frame clones, some missing. The table has some 61,000 clones, approximately 84% seen once. Sequencing used PBMCs, obtained after nivolumab (anti-PD-1) treatment. These receptors all come from a person aged 35-80 years with oral cavity squamous cell carcinoma.

The rearrangement joins TRBV11-2 to TRBJ1-4, with D unclear. The germline V gene encodes CDR1 SGHAT and CDR2 FQNNGV. V shed 5 bases and J shed 8 bases, with 12 bases lying between them. The CDR3 totals 13 residues. CDR3 in DNA: TGTGCCAGCAGCGTAAGGGTGAAGGAAAAACTGTTTTTT. It is translated as CASSVRVKEKLFF. Filled out from reference TRBV11-2 and TRBJ1-4, the complete variable domain reads EAGVAQSPRYKIIEKRQSVAFWCNPISGHATLYWYQQILGQGPKLLIQFQNNGVVDDSQLPKDRFSAERLKGVDSTLKIQPAKLEDSAVYLCASSVRVKEKLFFGSGTQLSVL.

This chain connects TRBV27 to TRBJ1-1, with a weak D call TRBD1 (5 bases). This CDR3 is 13 amino acids long. Germline CDR1 and CDR2: MNHEY and SMNVEV (reference sequence). V was pared by 7 bases and J by 5 bases, with 14 bases between. This chain's CDR3 is CASTPLGGTEAFF. The CDR3 coding sequence is TGTGCCAGCACGCCGCTGGGGGGTACTGAAGCTTTCTTT.